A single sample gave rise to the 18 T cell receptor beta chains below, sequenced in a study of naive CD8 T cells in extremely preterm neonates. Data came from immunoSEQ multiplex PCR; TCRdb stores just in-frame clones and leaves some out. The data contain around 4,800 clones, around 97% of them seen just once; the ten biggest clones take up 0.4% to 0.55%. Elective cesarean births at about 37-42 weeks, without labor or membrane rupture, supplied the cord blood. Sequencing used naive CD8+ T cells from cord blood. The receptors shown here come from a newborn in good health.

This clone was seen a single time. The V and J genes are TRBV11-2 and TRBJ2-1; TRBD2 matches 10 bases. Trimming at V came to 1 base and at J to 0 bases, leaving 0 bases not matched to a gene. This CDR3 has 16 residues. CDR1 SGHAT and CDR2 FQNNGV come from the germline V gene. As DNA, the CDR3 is TGTGCCAGCAGCTTAGGGACTAGCGGCTCCTACAATGAGCAGTTCTTC. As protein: CASSLGTSGSYNEQFF. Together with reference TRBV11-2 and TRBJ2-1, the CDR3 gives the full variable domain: EAGVAQSPRYKIIEKRQSVAFWCNPISGHATLYWYQQILGQGPKLLIQFQNNGVVDDSQLPKDRFSAERLKGVDSTLKIQPAKLEDSAVYLCASSLGTSGSYNEQFFGPGTRLTVL.

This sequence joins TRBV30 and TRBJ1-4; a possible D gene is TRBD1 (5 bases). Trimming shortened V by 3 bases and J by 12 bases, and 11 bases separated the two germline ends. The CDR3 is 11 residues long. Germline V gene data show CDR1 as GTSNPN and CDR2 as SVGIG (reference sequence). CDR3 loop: CAWSPGAELFF. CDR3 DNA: TGTGCCTGGAGCCCTGGGGCCGAACTGTTTTTT.

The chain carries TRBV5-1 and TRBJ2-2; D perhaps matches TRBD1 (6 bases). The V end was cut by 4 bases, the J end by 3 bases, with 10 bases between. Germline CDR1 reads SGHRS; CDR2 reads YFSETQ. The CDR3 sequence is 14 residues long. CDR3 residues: CASSSGQYTGELFF. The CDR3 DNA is TGCGCCAGCAGCAGCGGACAGTACACCGGGGAGCTGTTTTTT.

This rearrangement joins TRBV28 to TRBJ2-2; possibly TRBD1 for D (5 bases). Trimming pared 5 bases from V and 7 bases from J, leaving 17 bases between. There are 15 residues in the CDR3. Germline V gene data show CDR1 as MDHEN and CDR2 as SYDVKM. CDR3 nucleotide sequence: TGTGCCAGCAGTAGCAGGGTTATGAGAGGCGGGGAGCTGTTTTTT. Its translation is CASSSRVMRGGELFF. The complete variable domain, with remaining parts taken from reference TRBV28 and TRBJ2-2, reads DVKVTQSSRYLVKRTGEKVFLECVQDMDHENMFWYRQDPGLGLRLIYFSYDVKMKEKGDIPEGYSVSREKKERFSLILESASTNQTSMYLCASSSRVMRGGELFFGEGSRLTVL.

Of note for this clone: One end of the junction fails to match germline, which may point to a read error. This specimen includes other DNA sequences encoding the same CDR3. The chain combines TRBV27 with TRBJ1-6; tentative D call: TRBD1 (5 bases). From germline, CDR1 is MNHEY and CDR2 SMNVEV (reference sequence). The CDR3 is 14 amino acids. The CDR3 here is CASSFQGSNSPLHF. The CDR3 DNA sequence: TGTGCCAGCAGTTTCCAGGGTTCCAATTCCCCCCTCCACTTT.

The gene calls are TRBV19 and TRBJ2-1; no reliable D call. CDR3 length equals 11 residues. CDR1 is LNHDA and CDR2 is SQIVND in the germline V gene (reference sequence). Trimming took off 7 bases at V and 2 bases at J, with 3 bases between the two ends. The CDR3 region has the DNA TGTGCCAGTACCGCCTACAATGAGCAGTTCTTC. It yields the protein CASTAYNEQFF.

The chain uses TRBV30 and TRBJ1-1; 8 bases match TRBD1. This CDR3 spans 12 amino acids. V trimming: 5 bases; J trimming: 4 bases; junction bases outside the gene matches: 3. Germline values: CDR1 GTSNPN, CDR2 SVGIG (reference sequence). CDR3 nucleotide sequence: TGTGCCTGGTACAGGGGGGTCACTGAAGCTTTCTTT. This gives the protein CAWYRGVTEAFF.

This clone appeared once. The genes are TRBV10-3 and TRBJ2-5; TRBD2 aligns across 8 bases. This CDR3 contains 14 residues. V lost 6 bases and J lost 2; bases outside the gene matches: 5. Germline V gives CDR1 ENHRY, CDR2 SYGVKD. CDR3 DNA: TGTGCCATCAGATCCAGCGGGGGTCAAGAGACCCAGTACTTC. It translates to CAIRSSGGQETQYF.

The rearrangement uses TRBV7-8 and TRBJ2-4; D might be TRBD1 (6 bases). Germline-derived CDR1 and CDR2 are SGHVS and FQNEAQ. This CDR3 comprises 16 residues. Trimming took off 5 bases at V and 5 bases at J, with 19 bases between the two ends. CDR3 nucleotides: TGTGCCAGCAGCGAACTCAACCAGGGGCCCGAAAACATTCAGTACTTC. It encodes CASSELNQGPENIQYF.

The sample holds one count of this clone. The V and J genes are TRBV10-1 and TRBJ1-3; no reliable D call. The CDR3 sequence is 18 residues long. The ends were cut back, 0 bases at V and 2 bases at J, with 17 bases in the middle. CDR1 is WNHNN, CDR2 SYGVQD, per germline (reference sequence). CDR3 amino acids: CASSESGDALLPGNTIYF. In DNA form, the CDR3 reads TGCGCCAGCAGTGAGTCGGGCGATGCCCTTCTGCCTGGAAACACCATATATTTT.

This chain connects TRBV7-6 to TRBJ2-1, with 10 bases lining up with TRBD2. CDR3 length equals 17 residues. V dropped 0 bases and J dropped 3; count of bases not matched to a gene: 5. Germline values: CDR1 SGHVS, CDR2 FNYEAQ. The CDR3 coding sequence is TGTGCCAGCAGCTTAGCGAGTAGCGGGGGGTACTACAATGAGCAGTTCTTC. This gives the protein CASSLASSGGYYNEQFF.

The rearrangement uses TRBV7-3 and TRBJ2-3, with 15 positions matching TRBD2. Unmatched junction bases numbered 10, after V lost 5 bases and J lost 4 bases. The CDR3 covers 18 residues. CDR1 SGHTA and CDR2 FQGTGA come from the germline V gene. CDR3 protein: CASSPGTSGGPRADTQYF. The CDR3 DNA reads TGTGCCAGCAGCCCAGGGACTAGCGGGGGGCCGAGGGCAGATACGCAGTATTTT.

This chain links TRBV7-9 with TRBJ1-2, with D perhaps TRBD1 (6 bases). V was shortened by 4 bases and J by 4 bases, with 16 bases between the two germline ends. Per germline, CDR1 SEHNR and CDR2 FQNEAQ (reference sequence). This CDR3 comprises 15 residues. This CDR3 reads CASSSTRDRIYGYTF. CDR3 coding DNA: TGTGCCAGCAGCTCAACGAGAGACAGGATCTATGGCTACACCTTC.

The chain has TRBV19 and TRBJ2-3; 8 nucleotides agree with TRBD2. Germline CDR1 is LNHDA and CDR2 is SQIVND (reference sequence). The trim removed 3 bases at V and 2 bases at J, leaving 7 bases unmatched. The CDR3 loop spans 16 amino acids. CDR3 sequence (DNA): TGTGCCAGTAGTATTCTAGCGGGCTCTTCCACAGATACGCAGTATTTT. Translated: CASSILAGSSTDTQYF.

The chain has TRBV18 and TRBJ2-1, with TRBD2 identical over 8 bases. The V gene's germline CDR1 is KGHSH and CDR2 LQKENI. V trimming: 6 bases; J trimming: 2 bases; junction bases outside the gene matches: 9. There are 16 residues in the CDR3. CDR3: CASSPEISGTYNEQFF. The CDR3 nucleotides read TGTGCCAGCTCTCCGGAAATTAGCGGGACCTACAATGAGCAGTTCTTC.

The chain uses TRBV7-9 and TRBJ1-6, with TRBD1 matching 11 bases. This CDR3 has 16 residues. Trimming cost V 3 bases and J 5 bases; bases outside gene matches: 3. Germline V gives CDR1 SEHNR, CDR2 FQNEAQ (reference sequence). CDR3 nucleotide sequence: TGTGCCAGCAGCTTCCCGGGACAGGGGGATAATTCACCCCTCCACTTT. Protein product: CASSFPGQGDNSPLHF.

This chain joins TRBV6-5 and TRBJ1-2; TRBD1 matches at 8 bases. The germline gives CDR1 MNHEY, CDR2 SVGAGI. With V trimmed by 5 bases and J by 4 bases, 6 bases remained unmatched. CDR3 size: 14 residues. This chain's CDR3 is CASSLGQGGYGYTF. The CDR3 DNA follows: TGTGCCAGCAGTCTTGGACAGGGTGGCTATGGCTACACCTTC.

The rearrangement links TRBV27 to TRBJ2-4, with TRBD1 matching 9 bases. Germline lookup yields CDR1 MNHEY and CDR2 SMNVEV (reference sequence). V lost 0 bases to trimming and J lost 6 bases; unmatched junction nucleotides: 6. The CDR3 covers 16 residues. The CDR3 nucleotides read TGTGCCAGCAGTTTATCCGGGACAGGGTTGGTAAACATTCAGTACTTC. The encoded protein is CASSLSGTGLVNIQYF.